This T cell receptor (beta chain) was recovered during a study of CD8 T cells in ankylosing spondylitis. This clonotype was picked up many times. Antigen unknown. The V gene's germline CDR1 is DFQATT and CDR2 SNEGSKA (reference sequence). The CDR3 spans 14 residues. Trimming shortened V by 0 bases and J by 0 bases, and 5 bases separated the two germline ends. TCRdb analysed the 5' RACE reads with MiXCR anew, one entry per CDR3 protein. The sample carries fewer than 550,000 distinct CDR3 sequences, about 5.7% recorded once. Points from the study as a whole: There was a TCR beta motif, made of several highly homologous variants, that appeared characteristic of ankylosing spondylitis blood.

The sequencing sample was made of blood, either unsorted or a sorted T cell fraction (not recorded which). The chain employs TRBV20-1 and TRBJ1-4, with D possibly TRBD1 on 5 matching bases. The TCR comes from a male donor with ankylosing spondylitis. The CDR3 bases are TGCAGTGCTAGAGAGACAGCAACTAATGAAAAACTGTTTTTT. Its protein is CSARETATNEKLFF.